This TCR beta chain appears in the sequencing data of a study of blood T cell repertoires in COVID-19. Sequenced by immunoSEQ multiplex PCR; TCRdb stores in-frame clones only, minus some. This sample has tens of thousands of clones, with 80% to 90% found just once. A word on this clone: Other DNA sequences in this specimen translate into the identical CDR3.

The sample was peripheral blood. This receptor was obtained from a human donor in a cohort sampled during active COVID-19.

The CDR3 is CATSRAGGSYNEQFF. The CDR3 DNA sequence: TGTGCCACCAGCAGAGCCGGAGGGTCCTACAATGAGCAGTTCTTC. The V call is TRBV15, the J call TRBJ2-1; D may be TRBD2 (6 bases). Trimming pared 1 base from V and 1 base from J, leaving 8 bases between. The germline V gene has CDR1 LNHNV and CDR2 YYDKDF (reference sequence). CDR3 size: 15 residues.